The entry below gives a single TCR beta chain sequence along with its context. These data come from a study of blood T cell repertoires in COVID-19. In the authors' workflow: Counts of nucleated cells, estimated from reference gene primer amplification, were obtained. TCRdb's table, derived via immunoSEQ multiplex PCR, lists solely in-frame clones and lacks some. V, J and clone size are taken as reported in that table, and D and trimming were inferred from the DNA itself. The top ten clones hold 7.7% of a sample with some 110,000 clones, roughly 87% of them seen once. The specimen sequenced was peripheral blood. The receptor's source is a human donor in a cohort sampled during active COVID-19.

Written as DNA, the CDR3 is TGTGCCAGCAGCACTGGACAGGGGGACACCGGGGAGCTGTTTTTT. Amino acid sequence: CASSTGQGDTGELFF. The genes are TRBV5-4 and TRBJ2-2, with 10 bases matching TRBD1. There are 15 residues in the CDR3. The germline V gene encodes CDR1 SGHNT and CDR2 YYREEE (reference sequence). V shed 4 bases and J 3 bases; nucleotides not matched to a gene: 3.